This T cell receptor (beta chain) comes out of a study of blood T cell repertoires in COVID-19 (dated by TCRdb to the early 2020s). Regarding the research as a whole: Samples from collaborators originated in the United States, Italy and Spain and spanned both the acute and convalescent phases of COVID-19. The material from the prospective study consisted of cDNA or gDNA derived from T cells, B-cell-depleted T cells, or PBMCs. The dataset comprised deeply sampled blood TCRbeta repertoires from subjects exposed to, actively infected with, or recovered from COVID-19. The repertoires were released in a freely available public database meant as a resource for research on the immune response to SARS-CoV-2. The samples were drawn from the first 160 participants of the ongoing ImmuneRACE study and from over a thousand subjects provided by 6 global collaborators. A de-identified subject ID, COVID-19 status, age in years and sex were almost always included in the sample metadata. Where available, HLA class I and class II types were obtained from metadata supplied by the sample provider rather than from assay-based typing.

In regard to this clone: Its antigen target is currently unknown. Base qualities are not provided; no much larger clone lies one nucleotide away.

V lost 1 base and J lost 1 base, and the count of bases not matched to a germline gene is 5. The germline V gene (reference sequence) yields SGHNT for CDR1 and YYREEE for CDR2. CDR3 length: 16 amino acids, cysteine to phenylalanine. The entry retains the CDR3 DNA only, 48 bases that are in frame from base 1. TCRbeta CDR3 regions were amplified from genomic DNA by means of the immunoSEQ Assay, a bias-controlled multiplex PCR. For the original study's pipeline: The number of nucleated cells in each sample was estimated from the amplification of reference gene primers within the assay. To quantify the absolute abundance of each unique TCRbeta CDR3 rearrangement, sequence reads were collapsed and filtered. Productive Simpson clonality was computed per sample as the square root of Simpson's diversity index over productive rearrangements. What TCRdb holds here is the immuneACCESS table cut down to in-frame rearrangements. Part of the clones is not present; checked against another copy, under half of the missing clones reflect an unresolved V gene, and the others are unexplained. Clone size and V and J calls were adopted from that table, with D and trimming inferred from the DNA. Across this sample there are 250,000 to 400,000 clones, with around 90% seen only once. Of the sample, 1% falls within the top ten clones.

Results the study describes overall, beyond this receptor: How much clinical and demographic metadata was included differed by source and by participant, and the metadata was provided uncurated.

The collaborating institutions used their own protocols to collect whole blood in K2EDTA tubes. For TCRbeta analysis, collaborators shipped samples as frozen whole blood, isolated PBMCs, or DNA extracted from either of those sample types. The sample comprised peripheral blood. The receptor comes from a man in his fifties with active or convalescent COVID-19. The sequence joins TRBV5-4 to TRBJ2-3; 8 nucleotides in the junction match TRBD1. Here is the DNA: TGTGCCAGCAGCTTGTCAGGGGGCGCGGGCACAGATACGCAGTATTTT. This translates into CASSLSGGAGTDTQYF.